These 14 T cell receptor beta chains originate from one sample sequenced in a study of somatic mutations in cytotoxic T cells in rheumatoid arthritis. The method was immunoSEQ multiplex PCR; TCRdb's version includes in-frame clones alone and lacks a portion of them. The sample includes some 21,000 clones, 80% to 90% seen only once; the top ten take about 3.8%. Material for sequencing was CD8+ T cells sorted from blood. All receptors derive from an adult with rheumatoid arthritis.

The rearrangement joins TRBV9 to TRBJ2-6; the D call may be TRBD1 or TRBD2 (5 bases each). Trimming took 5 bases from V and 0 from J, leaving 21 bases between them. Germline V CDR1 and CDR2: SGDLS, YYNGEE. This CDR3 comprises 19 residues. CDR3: CASRGTSGTGISGANVLTF. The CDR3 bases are TGTGCCAGCAGAGGAACTTCCGGGACCGGCATCTCTGGGGCCAACGTCCTGACTTTC.

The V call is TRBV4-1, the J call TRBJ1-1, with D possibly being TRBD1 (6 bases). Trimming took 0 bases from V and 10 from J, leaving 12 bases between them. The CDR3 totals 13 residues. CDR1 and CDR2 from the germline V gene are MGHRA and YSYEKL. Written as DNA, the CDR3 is TGCGCCAGCAGCCAAGATTTGGGGGCGGGAGCTTTCTTT. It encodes CASSQDLGAGAFF.

The chain's CDR3 is CSVELLREGDSYEQYF. CDR3 nucleotides: TGCAGCGTTGAACTATTAAGGGAGGGGGACTCCTACGAGCAGTACTTC. The rearrangement links TRBV29-1 to TRBJ2-7, with a weak D call TRBD2 (7 bases). CDR3 length: 16 residues. The germline V gene has CDR1 SQVTM and CDR2 ANQGSEA. V was clipped by 2 bases and J by 0 bases, with 17 bases between them.

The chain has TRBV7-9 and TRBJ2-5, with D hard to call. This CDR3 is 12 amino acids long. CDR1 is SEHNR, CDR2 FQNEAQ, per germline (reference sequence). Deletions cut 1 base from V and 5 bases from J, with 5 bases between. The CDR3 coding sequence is TGTGCCAGCAGCTTAGACGGCGAGACCCAGTACTTC. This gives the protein CASSLDGETQYF.

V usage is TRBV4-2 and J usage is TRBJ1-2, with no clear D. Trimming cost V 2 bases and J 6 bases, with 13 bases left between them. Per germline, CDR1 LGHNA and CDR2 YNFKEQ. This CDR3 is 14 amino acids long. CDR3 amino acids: CASSQRTLLDGYTF. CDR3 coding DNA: TGTGCCAGCAGCCAACGAACTCTCTTGGATGGCTACACCTTC.

This CDR3 is CASSQVPITASYEQYF. CDR3 DNA sequence: TGTGCCAGCAGCCAAGTTCCCATAACCGCCTCCTACGAGCAGTACTTC. V usage is TRBV4-2 and J usage is TRBJ2-5, with D unclear. The end of the DNA aligns better with TRBJ2-7, so the J call may be wrong. CDR3 length equals 16 residues. The germline V gene has CDR1 LGHNA and CDR2 YNFKEQ.

CDR3 loop: CASSLSIKTYYEQYF. CDR3 in DNA: TGTGCCAGCAGTTTATCTATTAAGACGTACTACGAGCAGTACTTC. The chain joins TRBV27 to TRBJ2-7; D uncertain. Germline CDR1 reads MNHEY; CDR2 reads SMNVEV (reference sequence). Deletions cut 0 bases from V and 3 bases from J, with 12 bases between. The CDR3 covers 15 residues.

In DNA, the CDR3 is TGTGCCAGCAGTTTGGGGGGGAATTCACCCCTCCACTTT. As protein: CASSLGGNSPLHF. This chain uses TRBV6-5 with TRBJ1-6; possible D gene TRBD1, 5 bases. The CDR3 sequence is 13 residues long. The V end lost 4 bases, the J end lost 7 bases, and 8 bases lay between the germline ends. Germline CDR1 is MNHEY and CDR2 is SVGAGI.

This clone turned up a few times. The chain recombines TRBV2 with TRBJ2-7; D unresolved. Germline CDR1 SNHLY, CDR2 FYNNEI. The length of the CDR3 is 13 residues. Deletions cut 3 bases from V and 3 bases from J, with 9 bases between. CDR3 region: CASSDDRFYEQYF. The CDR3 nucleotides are TGTGCCAGCAGTGACGACCGCTTCTACGAGCAGTACTTC.

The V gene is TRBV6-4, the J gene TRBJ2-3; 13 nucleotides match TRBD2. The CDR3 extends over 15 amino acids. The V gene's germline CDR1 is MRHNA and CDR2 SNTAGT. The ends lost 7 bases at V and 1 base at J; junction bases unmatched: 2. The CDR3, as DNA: TGTGCCAGCACCGGGACTAGCGGGGGCACAGATACGCAGTATTTT. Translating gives CASTGTSGGTDTQYF.

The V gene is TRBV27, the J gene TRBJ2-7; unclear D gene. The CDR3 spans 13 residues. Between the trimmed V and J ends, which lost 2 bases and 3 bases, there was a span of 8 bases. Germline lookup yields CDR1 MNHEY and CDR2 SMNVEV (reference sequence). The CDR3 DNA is TGTGCCAGCAGTTTACGAAGGAGCTACGAGCAGTACTTC. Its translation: CASSLRRSYEQYF.

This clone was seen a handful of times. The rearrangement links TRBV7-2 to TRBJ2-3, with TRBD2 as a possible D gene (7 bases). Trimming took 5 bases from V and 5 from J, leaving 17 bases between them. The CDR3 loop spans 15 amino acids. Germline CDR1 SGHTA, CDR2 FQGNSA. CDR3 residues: CASSLGGTTGDTQYF. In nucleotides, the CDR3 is TGTGCCAGCAGCCTAGGGGGGACTACGGGAGATACGCAGTATTTT.

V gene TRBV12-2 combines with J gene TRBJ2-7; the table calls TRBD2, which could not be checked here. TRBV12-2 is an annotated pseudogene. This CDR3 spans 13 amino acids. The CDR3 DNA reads TGTGCACCCCCAGCGGGGTTGGGGGACGAGCAGTACTTC. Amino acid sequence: CAPPAGLGDEQYF.

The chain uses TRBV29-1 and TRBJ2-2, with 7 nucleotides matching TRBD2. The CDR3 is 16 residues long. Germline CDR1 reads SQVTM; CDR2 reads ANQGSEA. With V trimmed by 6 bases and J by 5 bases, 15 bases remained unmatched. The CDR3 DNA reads TGCAGCGTCAAAGACGCGGGGGAGGGAACGACCGGGGAGCTGTTTTTT. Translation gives CSVKDAGEGTTGELFF.